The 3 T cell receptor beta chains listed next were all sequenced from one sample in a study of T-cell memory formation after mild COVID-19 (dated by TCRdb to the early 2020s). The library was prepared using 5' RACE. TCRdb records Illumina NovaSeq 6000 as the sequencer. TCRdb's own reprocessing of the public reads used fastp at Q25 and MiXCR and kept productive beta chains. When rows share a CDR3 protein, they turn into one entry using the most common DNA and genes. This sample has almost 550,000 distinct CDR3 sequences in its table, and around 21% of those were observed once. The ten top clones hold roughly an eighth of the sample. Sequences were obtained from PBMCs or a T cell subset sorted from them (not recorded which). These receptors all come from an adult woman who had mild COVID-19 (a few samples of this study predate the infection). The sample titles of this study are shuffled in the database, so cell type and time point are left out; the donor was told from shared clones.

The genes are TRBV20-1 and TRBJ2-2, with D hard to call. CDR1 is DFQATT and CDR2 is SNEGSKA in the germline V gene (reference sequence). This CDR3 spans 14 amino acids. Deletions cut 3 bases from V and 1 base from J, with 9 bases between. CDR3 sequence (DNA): TGCAGTGCTAGTTGGAGCTTGAACACCGGGGAGCTGTTTTTT. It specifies CSASWSLNTGELFF.

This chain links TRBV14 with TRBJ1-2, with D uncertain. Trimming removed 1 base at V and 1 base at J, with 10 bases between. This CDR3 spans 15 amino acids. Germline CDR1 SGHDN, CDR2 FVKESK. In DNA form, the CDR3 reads TGTGCCAGCAGCCAAGGGGCCGGCGGTAACTATGGCTACACCTTC. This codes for CASSQGAGGNYGYTF. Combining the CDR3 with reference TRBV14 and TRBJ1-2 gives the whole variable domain EAGVTQFPSHSVIEKGQTVTLRCDPISGHDNLYWYRRVMGKEIKFLLHFVKESKQDESGMPNNRFLAERTGGTYSTLKVQPAELEDSGVYFCASSQGAGGNYGYTFGSGTRLTVV.

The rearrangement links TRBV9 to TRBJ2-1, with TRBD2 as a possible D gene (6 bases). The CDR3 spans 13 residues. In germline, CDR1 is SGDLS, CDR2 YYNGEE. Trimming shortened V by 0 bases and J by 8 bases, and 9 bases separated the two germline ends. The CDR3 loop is CASSVAEGYEQFF. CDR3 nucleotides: TGTGCCAGCAGCGTAGCGGAGGGCTATGAGCAGTTCTTC.